This T cell receptor (beta chain) was captured by sequencing in a study of CD8 T cells in ankylosing spondylitis. The CDR3 runs 14 residues. Trimming left V 6 bases short and J 1 base short, with 8 bases between. Germline-derived CDR1 and CDR2 are KGHDR and SFDVKD. One entry per CDR3 protein results from TCRdb running MiXCR on the 5' RACE reads. The sample includes around 130,000 distinct CDR3 sequences, 6.5% to 9% of them seen just once. In this sample, this clonotype turned up many times. The clonotype was recovered from a male donor with ankylosing spondylitis or in good health (not recorded which). The sample was blood, either unsorted or a sorted T cell fraction (not recorded which). The chain uses TRBV24-1 and TRBJ2-2; D ambiguous. The CDR3 loop is CATSRSMNTGELFF. CDR3 nucleotides: TGTGCCACCAGTCGGTCTATGAACACCGGGGAGCTGTTTTTT.